This is a list of T cell receptor beta chains from one sample in a study of cytomegalovirus exposure and HLA in healthy donors. Profiling relied on immunoSEQ multiplex PCR, and the TCRdb table lists in-frame clones only, not all of them. The sample holds 100,000 or so clones, less than 65% seen once. The specimen was PBMCs. These receptors were obtained from a woman in her 30s in good health and CMV-seronegative. The CDR3 runs from the conserved cysteine through the conserved F or W. Each record gives: clone size, V gene, D gene, J gene, CDR3 protein, CDR3 DNA. The D gene is left open where the match is weak. Size values are once, few and many counts, or a class for expanded clones, and some rows have none.

>few|TRBV28|-|TRBJ1-2
CASSSSGGVGYTF
TGTGCCAGCAGTTCGTCGGGGGGCGTTGGCTACACCTTC
>-|TRBV7-3|-|TRBJ1-3
CASSSTGRGSGNTIYF
TGTGCCAGCAGCTCGACTGGGAGGGGCTCTGGAAACACCATATATTTT
>-|TRBV6-1|-|TRBJ1-1
CASSEAFPARTGNTEAFF
TGTGCCAGCAGTGAAGCCTTTCCGGCTAGAACAGGGAACACTGAAGCTTTCTTT
>-|TRBV7-9|-|TRBJ1-1
CASSLVGRNTEAFF
TGTGCCAGCAGCTTAGTCGGGAGGAACACTGAAGCTTTCTTT
>-|TRBV10-3|TRBD1|TRBJ1-5
CAISEGGTGSQPQHF
TGTGCCATCAGTGAAGGGGGCACGGGAAGTCAGCCCCAGCATTTT
>-|TRBV27|TRBD1|TRBJ2-3
CASSPRGLRTDTQYF
TGTGCCAGCAGCCCCAGGGGGCTCCGCACAGATACGCAGTATTTT
>-|TRBV27|-|TRBJ2-4
CASRAQVRGKNIQYF
TGTGCCAGCAGGGCACAGGTACGAGGCAAAAACATTCAGTACTTC
>-|TRBV4-1|-|TRBJ2-3
CASSLRGEGGDTQYF
TGCGCCAGCAGCCTCCGGGGGGAGGGGGGAGATACGCAGTATTTT
>-|TRBV6-5|TRBD1|TRBJ1-1
CASSYSGQGAYTEAFF
TGTGCCAGCAGTTACTCCGGGCAGGGGGCGTACACTGAAGCTTTCTTT
>few|TRBV5-5|-|TRBJ1-2
CASSQGIDYGYTF
TGTGCCAGCAGCCAGGGGATCGACTATGGCTACACCTTC
>-|TRBV28|-|TRBJ1-6
CASSLVLGAAYNSPLHF
TGTGCCAGCAGTTTAGTTTTAGGGGCCGCCTATAATTCACCCCTCCACTTT
>-|TRBV10-3|TRBD1|TRBJ2-3
CAISDDRGTDTQYF
TGTGCCATCAGTGACGACAGGGGCACAGATACGCAGTATTTT
>-|TRBV7-2|-|TRBJ2-6
CASSSRKGPGANVLTF
TGTGCCAGCAGCTCGAGAAAGGGGCCTGGGGCCAACGTCCTGACTTTC
>-|TRBV23-1|-|TRBJ1-1
CASSQTPNTEAFF
TGCGCCAGCAGTCAAACTCCGAACACTGAAGCTTTCTTT
>-|TRBV4-1|-|TRBJ2-3
CASSQPRGDTQYF
TGCGCCAGCAGCCAACCCAGGGGTGATACGCAGTATTTT
>-|TRBV2|-|TRBJ2-1
CASSVGRGDEQFF
TGTGCCAGCAGTGTCGGGCGGGGCGATGAGCAGTTCTTC
>few|TRBV19|-|TRBJ1-2
CASSIDAGRTLNYGYTF
TGTGCCAGTAGTATAGACGCCGGACGGACTCTAAACTATGGCTACACCTTC
>-|TRBV5-8|-|TRBJ2-7
CASSSRPQLYYEQYF
TGTGCCAGCAGCTCCCGGCCACAGTTATACTACGAGCAGTACTTC
>few|TRBV5-6|TRBD1|TRBJ1-2
CASSKSPPGQGKGYTF
TGTGCCAGCAGCAAATCACCCCCGGGACAGGGAAAGGGCTACACCTTC
>-|TRBV10-3|TRBD2|TRBJ2-6
CAISDERGGFNGANVLTF
TGTGCCATCAGTGATGAGCGGGGGGGCTTTAATGGGGCCAACGTCCTGACTTTC
>few|TRBV6-6|-|TRBJ2-7
CASSYSMEGANEQYF
TGTGCCAGCAGTTACTCGATGGAGGGGGCAAACGAGCAGTACTTC
>once|TRBV1|-|TRBJ1-5
CTSSQDAGPYSNQPQHF
TGCACCAGCAGCCAAGATGCAGGGCCCTATAGCAATCAGCCCCAGCATTTT
>-|TRBV7-9|TRBD2|TRBJ2-3
CASIPGGTTDTQYF
TGTGCCAGCATTCCGGGAGGAACCACAGATACGCAGTATTTT
>few|TRBV5-1|-|TRBJ1-2
CASSNGRPAEF
TGCGCCAGCTCGAATGGGAGGCCCGCCGAATTC
>-|TRBV10-1|-|TRBJ2-7
CASSEPGSYEQYF
TGCGCCAGCAGTGAACCGGGATCCTACGAGCAGTACTTC
>few|TRBV13|TRBD1|TRBJ2-5
CASSHRAWDSQQETQYF
TGTGCCAGCAGCCACAGGGCCTGGGACAGCCAACAAGAGACCCAGTACTTC
>once|TRBV7-2|-|TRBJ1-2
CASSIDFYGYTF
TGTGCCAGCAGTATAGACTTCTATGGCTACACCTTC
>once|TRBV6-4|TRBD1|TRBJ1-2
CATKDRGYGYTF
TGTGCCACCAAAGACAGGGGCTATGGCTACACCTTC
>-|TRBV9|TRBD1|TRBJ1-6
CASSGRDRGSPLHF
TGTGCCAGCAGCGGGCGGGACAGGGGTTCACCCCTCCACTTT
>-|TRBV11-2|TRBD1|TRBJ2-7
CASSWGQGYPYEQYF
TGTGCCAGCAGCTGGGGACAGGGGTACCCTTACGAGCAGTACTTC
>once|TRBV5-1|TRBD1|TRBJ1-1
CASSLGATGTTEAFF
TGCGCCAGCAGCCTTGGGGCGACAGGGACCACTGAAGCTTTCTTT
>-|TRBV4-3|TRBD2|TRBJ2-5
CASSQRLAGVVETQYF
TGCGCCAGCAGCCAAAGACTAGCGGGAGTAGTAGAGACCCAGTACTTC
>-|TRBV28|-|TRBJ2-7
CASSPITYEQYF
TGTGCCAGCAGTCCCATCACCTACGAGCAGTACTTC
>few|TRBV10-3|-|TRBJ1-2
CAISGQSPLYGYTF
TGTGCCATCAGCGGACAGTCCCCCCTCTATGGCTACACCTTC